The subject of this entry is one T cell receptor beta chain. This sample was taken from a study of blood T cell repertoires in COVID-19. Trimming left V 2 bases short and J 9 bases short, with 8 bases between. CDR1 is MNHEY, CDR2 SVGAGI, per germline. This CDR3 has 13 amino acids. In the authors' workflow: Researchers report that nucleated cell counts were estimated from reference gene primer amplification. The table came from immunoSEQ multiplex PCR; TCRdb's copy has only in-frame clones and leaves some out. V and J calls and clone size come straight from that table; D and trimming were deduced from the DNA. Among fewer than 500,000 clones listed, 70% to 90% were seen once.

Sequenced sample: PBMCs or T cells enriched from blood (not recorded which). This rearrangement joins TRBV6-5 to TRBJ1-6; D is unclear. The clonotype was recovered from a woman under 30 with acute COVID-19. DNA for the CDR3: TGTGCCAGCAGTTACCGCCTTAGTTCACCCCTCCACTTT. It encodes CASSYRLSSPLHF.